At least ten counts were recorded for the clone carrying this TCR beta chain. Antigen: not known. The sample belongs to a study of T cell repertoires in cytomegalovirus infection. Study-wide results and caveats: Carriage of CMV together with the relevant HLA was identifiable through cumulative public TCR beta family frequency.

TCRdb redid the calling of the reads with MiXCR, one entry per CDR3 protein. The table lists under 600,000 distinct CDR3 sequences, 15% to 20% of them singletons. CDR3 length: 15 residues. CDR1 is SGHTA, CDR2 FQGTGA, per germline. V shed 2 bases, J shed 5 bases, and the junction held 3 bases outside the gene matches. The material sequenced was CD8+ T cells from PBMCs. The chain employs TRBV7-3 and TRBJ2-5; 12 bases agree with TRBD2. The receptor was isolated from a human donor in good health (CMV status not recorded). Some clones in this sample may be carry-over from other donors' samples. The CDR3 region is CASSLSGTSGETQYF. The CDR3 bases are TGTGCCAGCAGCTTATCAGGGACTAGCGGGGAGACCCAGTACTTC.